The 14 T cell receptor beta chains presented below share a single source sample, sequenced in a study of T cells in localized non-small cell lung cancer. Assay: immunoSEQ multiplex PCR; the TCRdb copy retains only in-frame clones and omits some. The sample has about 35,000 clones, approximately 90% seen once. The sample in question was peripheral blood mononuclear cells, obtained before any cancer treatment. The receptors come from a female donor older than 55 with stage II lung adenocarcinoma.

The chain joins TRBV5-8 to TRBJ1-5; 9 bases are a match to TRBD1. J lost 7 bases, V lost 5 bases, and 7 bases had no gene match. From germline, CDR1 is SGHTS and CDR2 YDEGEE. CDR3 length: 14 residues. Here the CDR3 DNA reads TGTGCCAGCAGTTCCGGGACAGGGATGCAGCCCCAGCATTTT. It specifies CASSSGTGMQPQHF.

The chain couples TRBV7-2 to TRBJ1-2, with D unclear. With 5 bases removed from V and 7 bases from J, the gap between germline ends came to 11 bases. The CDR3 spans 12 residues. Germline-derived CDR1 and CDR2 are SGHTA and FQGNSA. The CDR3, as DNA: TGTGCCAGCAGCCCCCCGGGCATTGGCTACACCTTC. Translated, it gives CASSPPGIGYTF.

Concerning this clone: The sample contains more than one DNA sequence encoding this CDR3. The rearrangement uses TRBV5-1 and TRBJ2-3; D is undetermined. The germline V and J ends were trimmed by 0 bases and 1 base, with 3 bases remaining between them. The CDR3 runs to 13 residues. Per germline, CDR1 SGHRS and CDR2 YFSETQ. This CDR3 reads CASSLEGTDTQYF. The CDR3 nucleotides are TGCGCCAGCAGCTTGGAGGGCACAGATACGCAGTATTTT.

The rearrangement joins TRBV9 to TRBJ2-3, with D perhaps given as TRBD1 or TRBD2 (6 bases each). The ends were cut back, 0 bases at V and 4 bases at J, with 12 bases in the middle. CDR1 and CDR2 from the germline V gene are SGDLS and YYNGEE. This CDR3 has 15 residues. The CDR3 DNA sequence: TGTGCCAGCAGCGTAGATTCACGGGGGCCAGATACGCAGTATTTT. Amino acid sequence: CASSVDSRGPDTQYF.

The chain's CDR3 is CASSLRLAGALRETQYF. For the CDR3, the DNA is TGTGCCAGCAGCCTTCGACTAGCGGGAGCGTTGAGGGAGACCCAGTACTTC. This rearrangement joins TRBV14 to TRBJ2-5, with TRBD2 matching over 12 bases. The V gene's germline CDR1 is SGHDN and CDR2 FVKESK. The junction had 11 bases not matched to a gene; V was cut back by 4 bases and J by 5 bases. The CDR3 has 17 amino acids. Full variable domain (rest looked up from reference TRBV14 and TRBJ2-5): EAGVTQFPSHSVIEKGQTVTLRCDPISGHDNLYWYRRVMGKEIKFLLHFVKESKQDESGMPNNRFLAERTGGTYSTLKVQPAELEDSGVYFCASSLRLAGALRETQYFGPGTRLLVL.

A few counts support this clone. The chain joins TRBV7-2 to TRBJ2-2; D might be TRBD2 (5 bases). V gave up 7 bases and J gave up 2 bases, with 14 bases separating them. The CDR3 covers 15 residues. Germline CDR1 SGHTA, CDR2 FQGNSA. This CDR3 is CASTPSSGNTGELFF. The CDR3 DNA follows: TGTGCCAGCACCCCCTCAAGCGGCAACACCGGGGAGCTGTTTTTT.

This chain connects TRBV4-1 to TRBJ2-1, with TRBD2 identical over 13 bases. In germline, CDR1 is MGHRA, CDR2 YSYEKL. The CDR3 covers 22 residues. Trimming took 0 bases from V and 6 from J; bases not matched to a gene: 20. This chain's CDR3 is CASSQDPLTSGGRDRKSNEQFF. CDR3 bases: TGCGCCAGCAGCCAAGATCCCCTGACTAGCGGGGGGCGAGACAGAAAATCCAATGAGCAGTTCTTC.

This rearrangement joins TRBV5-1 to TRBJ1-2, with D possibly being TRBD1 (5 bases). V lost 4 bases and J lost 8, with 24 bases in between. Germline CDR1 and CDR2: SGHRS and YFSETQ. The CDR3 is made up of 16 amino acids. The DNA for the CDR3 is TGCGCCAGCAGCCCCAGTGGGGGGACTAACTTAGAAGGCTACACCTTC. Protein sequence: CASSPSGGTNLEGYTF.

This clone is termed medium-sized. Different DNA sequences within this sample yield the same CDR3. The V gene is TRBV9, the J gene TRBJ1-1; D is unclear. The V gene's germline CDR1 is SGDLS and CDR2 YYNGEE. With 0 bases removed from V and 6 bases from J, the gap between germline ends came to 12 bases. The CDR3 length is 14 residues. The CDR3 coding sequence is TGTGCCAGCAGCGTAGGAGGGTCCCTGTCTGAAGCTTTCTTT. Amino acid sequence: CASSVGGSLSEAFF.

The chain combines TRBV7-9 with TRBJ2-6; 10 bases align to TRBD1. The J segment lost 2 bases and the V segment lost 5 bases, leaving 6 bases of the junction unmatched. Germline CDR1 reads SEHNR; CDR2 reads FQNEAQ (reference sequence). The CDR3 runs 17 residues. DNA for the CDR3: TGTGCCAGCAGCACCCGGGACAGGGGTGCTGGGGCCAACGTCCTGACTTTC. This sequence encodes CASSTRDRGAGANVLTF.

The chain has TRBV9 and TRBJ2-6; no clear D gene. CDR1 is SGDLS, CDR2 YYNGEE, per germline. V was trimmed by 7 bases and J by 3 bases, leaving 2 bases between them. The CDR3 runs to 11 residues. The CDR3 sequence is CASYGANVLTF. CDR3 in DNA: TGTGCCAGCTATGGGGCCAACGTCCTGACTTTC.

This chain joins TRBV6-1 and TRBJ1-5; maybe TRBD1 (5 bases). The V and J ends lost 6 bases and 2 bases respectively, with 14 bases between them. From germline, CDR1 is MNHNS and CDR2 SASEGT. This CDR3 is 15 amino acids long. CDR3 nucleotide sequence: TGTGCCAGCAGCCAGGGTTTACATGGCAATCAGCCCCAGCATTTT. The encoded protein is CASSQGLHGNQPQHF.

This rearrangement joins TRBV5-1 to TRBJ2-7; D is unresolved. Germline V gene lookup returns CDR1 SGHRS and CDR2 YFSETQ. This CDR3 is 13 amino acids long. The germline V and J ends were trimmed by 2 bases and 2 bases, with 8 bases remaining between them. CDR3 sequence (DNA): TGCGCCAGCAGCTTTGGAGCGACCTACGAGCAGTACTTC. Translated, it gives CASSFGATYEQYF.

This clone has only a few counts. The chain links TRBV7-2 to TRBJ2-7; 8 bases fit TRBD1. The ends lost 3 bases at V and 6 bases at J; junction bases unmatched: 10. The germline V gene has CDR1 SGHTA and CDR2 FQGNSA. The CDR3 has 15 amino acids. CDR3 in DNA: TGTGCCAGCAGCTTCCCAGACAGGGGTAAATTCGAGCAGTACTTC. It yields the protein CASSFPDRGKFEQYF.